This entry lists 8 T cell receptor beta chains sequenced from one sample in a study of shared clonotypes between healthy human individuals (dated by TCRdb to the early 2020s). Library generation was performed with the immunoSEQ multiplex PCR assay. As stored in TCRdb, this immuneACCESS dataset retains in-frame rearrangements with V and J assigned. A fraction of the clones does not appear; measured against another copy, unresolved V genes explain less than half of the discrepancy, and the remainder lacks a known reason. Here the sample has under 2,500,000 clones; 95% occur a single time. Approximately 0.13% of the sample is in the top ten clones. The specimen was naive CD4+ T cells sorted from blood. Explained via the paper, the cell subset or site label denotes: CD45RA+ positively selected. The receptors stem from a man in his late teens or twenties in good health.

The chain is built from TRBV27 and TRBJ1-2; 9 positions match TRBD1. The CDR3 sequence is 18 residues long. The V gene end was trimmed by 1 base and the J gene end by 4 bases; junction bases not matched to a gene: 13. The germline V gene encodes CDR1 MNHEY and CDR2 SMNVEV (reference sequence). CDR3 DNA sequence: TGTGCCAGCAGTTTATTCTCGGCCGGGACAGGGAGTAGCTATGGCTACACCTTC. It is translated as CASSLFSAGTGSSYGYTF.

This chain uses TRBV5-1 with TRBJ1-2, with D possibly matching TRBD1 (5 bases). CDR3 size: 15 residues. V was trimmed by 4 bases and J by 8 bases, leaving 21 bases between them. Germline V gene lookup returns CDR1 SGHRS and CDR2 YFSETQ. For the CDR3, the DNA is TGCGCCAGCAGCCCGGCGGACATCACCTCGGGAGGCTACACCTTC. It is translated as CASSPADITSGGYTF.

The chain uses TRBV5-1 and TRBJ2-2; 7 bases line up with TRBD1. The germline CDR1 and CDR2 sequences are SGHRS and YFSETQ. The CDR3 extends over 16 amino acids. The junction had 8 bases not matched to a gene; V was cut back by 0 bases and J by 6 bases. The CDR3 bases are TGCGCCAGCAGCTTGGAGGCAGGGGGTCTCGCCGGGGAGCTGTTTTTT. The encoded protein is CASSLEAGGLAGELFF.

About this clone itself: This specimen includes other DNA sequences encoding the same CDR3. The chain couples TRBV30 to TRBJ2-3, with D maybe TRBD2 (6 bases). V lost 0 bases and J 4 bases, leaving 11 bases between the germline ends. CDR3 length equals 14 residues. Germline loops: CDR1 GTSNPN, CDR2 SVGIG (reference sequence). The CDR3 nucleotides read TGTGCCTGGAGTGTTCGCGGGGCCGCAGATACGCAGTATTTT. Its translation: CAWSVRGAADTQYF. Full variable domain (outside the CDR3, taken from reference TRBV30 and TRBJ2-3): SQTIHQWPATLVQPVGSPLSLECTVEGTSNPNLYWYRQAAGRGLQLLFYSVGIGQISSEVPQNLSASRPQDRQFILSSKKLLLSDSGFYLCAWSVRGAADTQYFGPGTRLTVL.

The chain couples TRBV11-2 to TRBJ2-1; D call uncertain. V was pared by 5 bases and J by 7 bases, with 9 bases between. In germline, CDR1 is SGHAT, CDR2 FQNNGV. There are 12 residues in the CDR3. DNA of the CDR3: TGTGCCAGCAGCATTATGGGTAATGAGCAGTTCTTC. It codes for CASSIMGNEQFF.

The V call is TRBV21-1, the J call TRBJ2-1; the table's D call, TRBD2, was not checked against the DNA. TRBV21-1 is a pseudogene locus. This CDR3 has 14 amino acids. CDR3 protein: CAKRAVTAHNEQFF. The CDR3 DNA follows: TGTGCCAAGAGGGCAGTTACTGCCCACAATGAGCAGTTCTTC.

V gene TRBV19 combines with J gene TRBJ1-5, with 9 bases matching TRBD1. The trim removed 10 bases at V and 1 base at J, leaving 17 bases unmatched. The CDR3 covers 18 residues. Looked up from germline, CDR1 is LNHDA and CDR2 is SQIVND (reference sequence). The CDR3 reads CATTSWGQGMLSNQPQHF. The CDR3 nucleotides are TGTGCCACCACATCATGGGGACAGGGAATGTTGAGCAATCAGCCCCAGCATTTT.

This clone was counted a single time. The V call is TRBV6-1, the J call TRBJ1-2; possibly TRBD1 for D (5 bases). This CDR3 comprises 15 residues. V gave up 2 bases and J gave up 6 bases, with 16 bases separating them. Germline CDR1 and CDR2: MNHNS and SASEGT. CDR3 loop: CASSEPAGTANGYTF. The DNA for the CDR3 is TGTGCCAGCAGTGAACCTGCCGGGACGGCTAATGGCTACACCTTC.